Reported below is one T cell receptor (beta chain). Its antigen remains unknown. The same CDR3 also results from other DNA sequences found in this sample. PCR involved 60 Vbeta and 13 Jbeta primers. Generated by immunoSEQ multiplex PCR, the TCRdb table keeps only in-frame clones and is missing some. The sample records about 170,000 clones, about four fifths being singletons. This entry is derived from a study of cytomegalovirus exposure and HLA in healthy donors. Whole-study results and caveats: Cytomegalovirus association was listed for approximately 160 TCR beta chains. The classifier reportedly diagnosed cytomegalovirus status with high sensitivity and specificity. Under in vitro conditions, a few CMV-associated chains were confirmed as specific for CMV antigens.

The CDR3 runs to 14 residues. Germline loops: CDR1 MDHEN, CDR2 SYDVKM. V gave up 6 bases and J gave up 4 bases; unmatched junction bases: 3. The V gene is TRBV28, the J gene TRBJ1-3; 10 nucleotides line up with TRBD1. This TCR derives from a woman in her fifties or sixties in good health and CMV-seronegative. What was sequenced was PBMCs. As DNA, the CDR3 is TGTGCCAGCAGGGGACAGGGGTCCGGAAACACCATATATTTT. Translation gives CASRGQGSGNTIYF.